Shown below are 5 T cell receptor beta chains from a single sample sequenced in a study of immune evolution from preneoplasia to lung adenocarcinoma listed by TCRdb under 2021. The library was obtained by the immunoSEQ multiplex PCR assay. In TCRdb, the immuneACCESS table is reduced to in-frame sequences with V and J assigned. These tables do not hold every clone; where another copy was compared, an unresolved V gene accounts for under half, and the others remain unexplained. For this sample there are fewer than 9,000 clones; about 80% appear just once. The ten most abundant clones make up roughly 2.3% of the sample. Sequenced input: FFPE invasive lung adenocarcinoma tissue. The sample's cell subset or site, from its label and the paper: frankly invasive lung adenocarcinoma (ADC). These receptors were obtained from a person between 45 and 75 years old with lung adenocarcinoma.

The rearrangement uses TRBV5-1 and TRBJ2-5; possible D gene TRBD1, 8 bases. The CDR3 is made up of 15 amino acids. Trimming pared 5 bases from V and 4 bases from J, leaving 18 bases between. The germline V gene has CDR1 SGHRS and CDR2 YFSETQ. The CDR3 nucleotides are TGCGCCAGCAGAGAGGCGACAGGGGAGGGAGAGACCCAGTACTTC. Its protein is CASREATGEGETQYF.

This chain joins TRBV6-5 and TRBJ1-2, with 7 bases that match TRBD1. V shed 2 bases, J shed 5 bases, and the junction held 5 bases outside the gene matches. This CDR3 region has 14 residues. Per germline, CDR1 MNHEY and CDR2 SVGAGI. This CDR3 reads CASSYEGAGYGYTF. The CDR3 bases are TGTGCCAGCAGTTACGAGGGGGCCGGGTATGGCTACACCTTC.

The V and J genes are TRBV19 and TRBJ2-1, with 16 bases matching TRBD2. CDR1 LNHDA and CDR2 SQIVND come from the germline V gene (reference sequence). The V gene end was trimmed by 4 bases and the J gene end by 4 bases; junction bases not matched to a gene: 4. This CDR3 region has 17 residues. The CDR3 nucleotides read TGTGCCAGTAGTACCGGGACTAGCGGGAGGGGATACAATGAGCAGTTCTTC. Its translation is CASSTGTSGRGYNEQFF.

A single count supports this clone. J is TRBJ2-1 and V is TRBV2, with D uncertain. V gave up 5 bases and J gave up 9 bases, with 11 bases separating them. CDR1 SNHLY and CDR2 FYNNEI come from the germline V gene. The CDR3 loop spans 12 amino acids. For the CDR3, the DNA is TGTGCCAGCAGTTACTCCCGCCGTGAGCAGTTCTTC. Its protein product is CASSYSRREQFF.

V and J are TRBV6-1 and TRBJ2-3, with D unclear. With 2 bases removed from V and 4 bases from J, the gap between germline ends came to 10 bases. There are 14 residues in the CDR3. Germline V gives CDR1 MNHNS, CDR2 SASEGT. CDR3 DNA: TGTGCCAGCAGTGAACTCGCTACCCCAGATACGCAGTATTTT. This sequence encodes CASSELATPDTQYF.